Sequencing of this T cell receptor beta chain was carried out in a study of blood T cell repertoires in COVID-19. About the study: The analysed material was cDNA or gDNA that came from T cells, B-cell-depleted T cells, or PBMCs.

The length of the CDR3 is 13 residues. The germline V gene has CDR1 SEHNR and CDR2 FQNEAQ (reference sequence). V lost 1 base and J lost 3, with 6 bases in between. Under the authors' procedure: Amplification of reference gene primers provided the estimated nucleated cell counts. Libraries were prepared by immunoSEQ multiplex PCR; TCRdb keeps only in-frame clonotypes and omits some of them. V and J calls and clone size come straight from that table; D and trimming were deduced from the DNA. The repertoire consists of 250,000 to 400,000 clones, with more than 70% occurring once and the leading ten covering approximately 1.8%.

The V and J genes are TRBV7-9 and TRBJ1-1; the D is unclear. Input material: peripheral blood. The source of this sequence is a woman aged 25 to 39 with COVID-19, enrolled during active disease. The CDR3 DNA reads as TGTGCCAGCAGCTTAGTTCAGGACACTGAAGCTTTCTTT. This encodes CASSLVQDTEAFF.